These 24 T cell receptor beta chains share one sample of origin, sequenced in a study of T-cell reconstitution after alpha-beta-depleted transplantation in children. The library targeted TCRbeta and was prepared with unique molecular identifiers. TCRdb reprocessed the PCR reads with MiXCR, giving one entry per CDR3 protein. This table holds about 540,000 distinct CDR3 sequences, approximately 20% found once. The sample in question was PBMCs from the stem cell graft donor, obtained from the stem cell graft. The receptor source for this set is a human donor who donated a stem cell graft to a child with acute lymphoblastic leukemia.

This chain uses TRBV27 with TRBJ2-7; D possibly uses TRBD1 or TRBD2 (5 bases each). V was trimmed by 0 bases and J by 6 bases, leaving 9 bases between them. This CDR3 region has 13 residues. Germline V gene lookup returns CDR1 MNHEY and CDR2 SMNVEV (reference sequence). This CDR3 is CASSLSGTTEQYF. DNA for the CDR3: TGTGCCAGCAGTTTATCTGGGACGACCGAGCAGTACTTC.

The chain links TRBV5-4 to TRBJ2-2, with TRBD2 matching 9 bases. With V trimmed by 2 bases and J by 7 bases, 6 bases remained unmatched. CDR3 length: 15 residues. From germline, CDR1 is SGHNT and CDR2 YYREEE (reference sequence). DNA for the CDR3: TGTGCCAGCAGCTTCGGGACTAGCTCTGGCGGGGAGCTGTTTTTT. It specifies CASSFGTSSGGELFF.

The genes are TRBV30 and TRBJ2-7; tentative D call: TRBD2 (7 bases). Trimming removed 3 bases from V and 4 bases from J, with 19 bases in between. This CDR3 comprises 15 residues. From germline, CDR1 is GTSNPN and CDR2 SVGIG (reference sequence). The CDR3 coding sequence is TGTGCCTGGAGCGGCGGGGGCTCCCTGAGGTACGAGCAGTACTTC. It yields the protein CAWSGGGSLRYEQYF.

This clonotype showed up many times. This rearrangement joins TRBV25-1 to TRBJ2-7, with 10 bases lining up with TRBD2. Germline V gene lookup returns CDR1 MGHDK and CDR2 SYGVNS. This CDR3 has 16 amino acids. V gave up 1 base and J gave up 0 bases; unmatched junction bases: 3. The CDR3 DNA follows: TGTGCCAGCAGTGAATTGGGACTAGCGAACTCCTACGAGCAGTACTTC. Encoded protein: CASSELGLANSYEQYF.

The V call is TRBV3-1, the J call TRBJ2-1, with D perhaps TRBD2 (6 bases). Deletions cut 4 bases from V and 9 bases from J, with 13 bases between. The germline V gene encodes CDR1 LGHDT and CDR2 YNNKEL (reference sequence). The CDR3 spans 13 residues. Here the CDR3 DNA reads TGTGCCAGCAGCCCTGGGGAGGTCCTTGAGCAGTTCTTC. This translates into CASSPGEVLEQFF.

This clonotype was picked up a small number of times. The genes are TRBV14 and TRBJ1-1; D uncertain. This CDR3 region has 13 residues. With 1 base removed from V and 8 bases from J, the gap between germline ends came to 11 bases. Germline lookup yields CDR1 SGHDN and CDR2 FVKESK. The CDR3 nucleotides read TGTGCCAGCAGCCAAGGTCCCAGCCCAGAAGCTTTCTTT. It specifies CASSQGPSPEAFF.

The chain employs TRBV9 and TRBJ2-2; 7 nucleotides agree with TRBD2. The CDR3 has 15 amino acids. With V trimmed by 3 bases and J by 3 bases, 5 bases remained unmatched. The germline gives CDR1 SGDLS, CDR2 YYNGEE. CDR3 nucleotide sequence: TGTGCCAGCAGCGCGAGACGGGGGGACACCGGGGAGCTGTTTTTT. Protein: CASSARRGDTGELFF.

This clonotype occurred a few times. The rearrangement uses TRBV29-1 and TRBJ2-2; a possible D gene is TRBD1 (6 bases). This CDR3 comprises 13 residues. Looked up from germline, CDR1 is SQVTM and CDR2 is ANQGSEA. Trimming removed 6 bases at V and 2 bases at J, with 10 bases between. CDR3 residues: CSVGTQNTGELFF. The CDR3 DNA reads TGCAGCGTGGGGACACAAAACACCGGGGAGCTGTTTTTT.

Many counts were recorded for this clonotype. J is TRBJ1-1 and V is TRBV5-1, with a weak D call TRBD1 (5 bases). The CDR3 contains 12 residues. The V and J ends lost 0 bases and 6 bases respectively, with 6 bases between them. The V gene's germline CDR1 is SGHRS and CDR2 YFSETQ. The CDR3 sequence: CASSLGGPEAFF. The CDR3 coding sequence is TGCGCCAGCAGCTTGGGGGGCCCTGAAGCTTTCTTT.

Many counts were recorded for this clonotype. The DNA for the CDR3 is TGCAGTGCTAGAGATTTGCTTAACTATGGCTACACCTTC. Its translation is CSARDLLNYGYTF. The rearrangement uses TRBV20-1 and TRBJ1-2; no clear D gene. V lost 0 bases, J lost 1 base, and 6 bases lay in between. The germline CDR1 and CDR2 sequences are DFQATT and SNEGSKA (reference sequence). The CDR3 contains 13 residues.

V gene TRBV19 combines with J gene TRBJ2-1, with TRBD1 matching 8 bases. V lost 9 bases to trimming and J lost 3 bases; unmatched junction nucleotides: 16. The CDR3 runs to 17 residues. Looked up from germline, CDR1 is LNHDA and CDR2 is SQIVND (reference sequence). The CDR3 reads CASPNRGRGPNYNEQFF. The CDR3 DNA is TGTGCCAGCCCGAATCGCGGCAGGGGGCCAAACTACAATGAGCAGTTCTTC.

CDR3 sequence (DNA): TGTGCCAGCAATAATCCGGGACAGCCTGAAGCTTTCTTT. This encodes CASNNPGQPEAFF. The J gene is TRBJ1-1, the V gene TRBV12-3 or TRBV12-4, with 7 bases matching TRBD1. This CDR3 is built from 13 residues. The ends lost 7 bases at V and 6 bases at J; junction bases unmatched: 8.

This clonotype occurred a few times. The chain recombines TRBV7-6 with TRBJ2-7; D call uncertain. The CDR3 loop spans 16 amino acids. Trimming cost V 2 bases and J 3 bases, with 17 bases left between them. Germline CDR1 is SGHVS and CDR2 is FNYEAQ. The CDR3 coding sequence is TGTGCCAGCAGCTTAATTGGGAATTCTTTTAACTACGAGCAGTACTTC. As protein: CASSLIGNSFNYEQYF.

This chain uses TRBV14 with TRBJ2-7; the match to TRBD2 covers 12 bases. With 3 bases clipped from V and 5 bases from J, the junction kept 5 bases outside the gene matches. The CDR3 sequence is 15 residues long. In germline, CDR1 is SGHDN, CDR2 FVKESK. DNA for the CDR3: TGTGCCAGCAGCCATTGGACTAGCGGGAAAAACGAGCAGTACTTC. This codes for CASSHWTSGKNEQYF. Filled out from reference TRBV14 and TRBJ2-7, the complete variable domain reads EAGVTQFPSHSVIEKGQTVTLRCDPISGHDNLYWYRRVMGKEIKFLLHFVKESKQDESGMPNNRFLAERTGGTYSTLKVQPAELEDSGVYFCASSHWTSGKNEQYFGPGTRLTVT.

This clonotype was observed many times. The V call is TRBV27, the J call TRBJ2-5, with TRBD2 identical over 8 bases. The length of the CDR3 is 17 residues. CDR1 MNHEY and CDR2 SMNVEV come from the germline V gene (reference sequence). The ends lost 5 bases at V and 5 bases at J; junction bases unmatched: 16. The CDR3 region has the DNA TGTGCCAGCAGTATTTCGACGATTGGGACTAGGGTGGAGACCCAGTACTTC. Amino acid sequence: CASSISTIGTRVETQYF.

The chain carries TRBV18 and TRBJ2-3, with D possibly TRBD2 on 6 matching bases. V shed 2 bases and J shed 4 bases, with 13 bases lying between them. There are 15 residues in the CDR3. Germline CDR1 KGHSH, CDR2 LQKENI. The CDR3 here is CASSPVDGSADTQYF. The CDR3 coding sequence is TGTGCCAGCTCACCAGTGGACGGGAGTGCAGATACGCAGTATTTT.

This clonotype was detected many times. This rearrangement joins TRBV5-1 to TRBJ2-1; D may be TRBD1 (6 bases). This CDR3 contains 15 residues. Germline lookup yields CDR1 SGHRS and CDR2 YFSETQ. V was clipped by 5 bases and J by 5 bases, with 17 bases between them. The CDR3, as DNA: TGCGCCAGCAGACCCCTTGAAACAGGGAACAATGAGCAGTTCTTC. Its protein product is CASRPLETGNNEQFF.

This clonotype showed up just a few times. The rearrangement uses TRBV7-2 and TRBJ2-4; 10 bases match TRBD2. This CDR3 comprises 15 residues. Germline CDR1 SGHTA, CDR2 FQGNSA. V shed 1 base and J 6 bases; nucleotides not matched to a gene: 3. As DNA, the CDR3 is TGTGCCAGCAGCTTAGATCCTAGCGGGAGAAACATTCAGTACTTC. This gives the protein CASSLDPSGRNIQYF.

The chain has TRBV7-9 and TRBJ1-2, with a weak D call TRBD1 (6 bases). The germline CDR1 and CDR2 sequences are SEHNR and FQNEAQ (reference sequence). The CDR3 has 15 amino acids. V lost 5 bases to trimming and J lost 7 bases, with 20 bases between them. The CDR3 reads CASSLLQGLTTGYTF. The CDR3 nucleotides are TGTGCCAGCAGCCTACTACAGGGCCTCACGACTGGCTACACCTTC.

The CDR3: CASSLRGVDEKLFF. DNA for the CDR3: TGCGCCAGCAGCTTGCGGGGAGTAGATGAAAAACTGTTTTTT. V and J are TRBV5-1 and TRBJ1-4; D is uncertain. The germline gives CDR1 SGHRS, CDR2 YFSETQ. With 1 base removed from V and 6 bases from J, the gap between germline ends came to 10 bases. The CDR3 is 14 amino acids. The full variable domain, completed using reference TRBV5-1 and TRBJ1-4, is KAGVTQTPRYLIKTRGQQVTLSCSPISGHRSVSWYQQTPGQGLQFLFEYFSETQRNKGNFPGRFSGRQFSNSRSEMNVSTLELGDSALYLCASSLRGVDEKLFFGSGTQLSVL.

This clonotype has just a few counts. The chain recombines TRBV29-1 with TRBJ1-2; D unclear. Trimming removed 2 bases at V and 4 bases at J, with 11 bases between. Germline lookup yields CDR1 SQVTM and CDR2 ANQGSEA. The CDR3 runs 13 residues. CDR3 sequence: CSVEMDLVYGYTF. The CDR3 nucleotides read TGCAGCGTTGAAATGGACCTCGTCTATGGCTACACCTTC. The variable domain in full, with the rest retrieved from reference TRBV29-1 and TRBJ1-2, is SAVISQKPSRDICQRGTSLTIQCQVDSQVTMMFWYRQQPGQSLTLIATANQGSEATYESGFVIDKFPISRPNLTFSTLTVSNMSPEDSSIYLCSVEMDLVYGYTFGSGTRLTVV.

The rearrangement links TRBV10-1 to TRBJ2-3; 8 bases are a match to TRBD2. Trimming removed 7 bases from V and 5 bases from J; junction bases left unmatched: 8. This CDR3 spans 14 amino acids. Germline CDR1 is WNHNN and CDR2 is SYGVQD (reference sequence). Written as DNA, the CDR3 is TGCGCCAGCACTTCGGGAGGGCCGGGAGATACGCAGTATTTT. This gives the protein CASTSGGPGDTQYF.

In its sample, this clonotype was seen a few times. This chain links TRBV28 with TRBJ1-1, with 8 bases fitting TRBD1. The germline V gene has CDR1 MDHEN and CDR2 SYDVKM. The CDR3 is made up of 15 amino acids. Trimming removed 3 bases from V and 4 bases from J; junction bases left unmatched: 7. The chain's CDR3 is CASSFSRTGGTEAFF. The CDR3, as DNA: TGTGCCAGCAGTTTTTCACGCACAGGGGGCACTGAAGCTTTCTTT.

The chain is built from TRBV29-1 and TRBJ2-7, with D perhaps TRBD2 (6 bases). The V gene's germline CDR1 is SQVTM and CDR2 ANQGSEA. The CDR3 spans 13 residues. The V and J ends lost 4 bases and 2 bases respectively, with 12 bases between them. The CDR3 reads CSVVAGYAYEQYF. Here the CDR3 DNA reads TGCAGCGTTGTCGCGGGATACGCCTACGAGCAGTACTTC.